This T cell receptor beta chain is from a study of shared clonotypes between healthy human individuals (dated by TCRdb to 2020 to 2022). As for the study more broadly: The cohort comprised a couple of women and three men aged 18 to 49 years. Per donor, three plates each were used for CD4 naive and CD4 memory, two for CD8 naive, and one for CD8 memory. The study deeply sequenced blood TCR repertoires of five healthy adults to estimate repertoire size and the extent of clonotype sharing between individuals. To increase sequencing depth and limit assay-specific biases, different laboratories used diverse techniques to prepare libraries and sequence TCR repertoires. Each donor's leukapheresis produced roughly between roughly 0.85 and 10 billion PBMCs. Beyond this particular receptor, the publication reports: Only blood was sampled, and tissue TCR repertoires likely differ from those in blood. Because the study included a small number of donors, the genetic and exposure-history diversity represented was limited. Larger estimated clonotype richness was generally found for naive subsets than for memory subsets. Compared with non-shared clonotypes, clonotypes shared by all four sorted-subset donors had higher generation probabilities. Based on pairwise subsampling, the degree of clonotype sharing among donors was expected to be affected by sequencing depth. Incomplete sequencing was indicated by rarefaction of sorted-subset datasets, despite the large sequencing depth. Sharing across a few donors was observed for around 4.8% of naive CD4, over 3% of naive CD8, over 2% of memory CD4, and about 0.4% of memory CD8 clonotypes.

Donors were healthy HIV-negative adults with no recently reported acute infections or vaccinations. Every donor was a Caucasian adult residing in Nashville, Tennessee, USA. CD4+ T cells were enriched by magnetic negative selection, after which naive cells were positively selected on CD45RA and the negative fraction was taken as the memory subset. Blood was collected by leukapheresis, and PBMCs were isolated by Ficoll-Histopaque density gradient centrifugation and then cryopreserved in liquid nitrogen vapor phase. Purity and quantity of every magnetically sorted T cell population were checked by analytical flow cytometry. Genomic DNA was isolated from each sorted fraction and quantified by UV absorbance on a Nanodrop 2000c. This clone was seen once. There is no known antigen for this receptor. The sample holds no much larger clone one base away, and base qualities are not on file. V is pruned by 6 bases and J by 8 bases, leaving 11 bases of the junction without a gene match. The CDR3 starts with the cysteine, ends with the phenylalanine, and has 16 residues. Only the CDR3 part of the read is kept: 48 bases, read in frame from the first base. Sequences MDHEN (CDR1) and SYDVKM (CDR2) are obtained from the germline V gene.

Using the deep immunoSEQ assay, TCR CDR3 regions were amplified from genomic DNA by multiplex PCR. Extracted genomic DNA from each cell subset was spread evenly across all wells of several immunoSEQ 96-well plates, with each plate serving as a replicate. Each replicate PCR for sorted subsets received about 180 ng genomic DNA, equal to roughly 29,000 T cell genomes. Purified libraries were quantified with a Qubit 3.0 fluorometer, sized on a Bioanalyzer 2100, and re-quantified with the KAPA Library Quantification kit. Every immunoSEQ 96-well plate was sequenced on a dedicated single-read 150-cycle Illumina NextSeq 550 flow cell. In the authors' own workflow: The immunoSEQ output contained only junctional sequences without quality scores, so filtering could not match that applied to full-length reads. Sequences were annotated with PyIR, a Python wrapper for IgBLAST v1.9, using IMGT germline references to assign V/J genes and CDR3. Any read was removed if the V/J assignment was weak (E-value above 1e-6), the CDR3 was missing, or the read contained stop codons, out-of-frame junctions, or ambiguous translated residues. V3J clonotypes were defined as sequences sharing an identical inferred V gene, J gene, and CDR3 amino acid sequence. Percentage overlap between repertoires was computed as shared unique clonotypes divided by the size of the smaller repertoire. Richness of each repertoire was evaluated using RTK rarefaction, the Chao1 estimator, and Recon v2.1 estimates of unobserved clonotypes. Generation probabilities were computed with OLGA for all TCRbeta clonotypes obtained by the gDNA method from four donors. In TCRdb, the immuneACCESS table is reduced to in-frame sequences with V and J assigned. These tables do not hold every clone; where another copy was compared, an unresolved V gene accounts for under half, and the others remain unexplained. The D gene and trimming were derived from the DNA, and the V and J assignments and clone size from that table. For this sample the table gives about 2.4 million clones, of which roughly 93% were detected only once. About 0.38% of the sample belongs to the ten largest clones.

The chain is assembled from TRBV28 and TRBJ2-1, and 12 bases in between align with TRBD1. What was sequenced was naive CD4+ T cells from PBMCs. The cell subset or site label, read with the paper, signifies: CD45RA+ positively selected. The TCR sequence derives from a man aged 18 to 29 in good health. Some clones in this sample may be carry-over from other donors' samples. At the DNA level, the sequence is TGTGCCAGCAGGGAACCCGGGACAGGGGGCCCGTATGAGCAGTTCTTC. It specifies CASREPGTGGPYEQFF.